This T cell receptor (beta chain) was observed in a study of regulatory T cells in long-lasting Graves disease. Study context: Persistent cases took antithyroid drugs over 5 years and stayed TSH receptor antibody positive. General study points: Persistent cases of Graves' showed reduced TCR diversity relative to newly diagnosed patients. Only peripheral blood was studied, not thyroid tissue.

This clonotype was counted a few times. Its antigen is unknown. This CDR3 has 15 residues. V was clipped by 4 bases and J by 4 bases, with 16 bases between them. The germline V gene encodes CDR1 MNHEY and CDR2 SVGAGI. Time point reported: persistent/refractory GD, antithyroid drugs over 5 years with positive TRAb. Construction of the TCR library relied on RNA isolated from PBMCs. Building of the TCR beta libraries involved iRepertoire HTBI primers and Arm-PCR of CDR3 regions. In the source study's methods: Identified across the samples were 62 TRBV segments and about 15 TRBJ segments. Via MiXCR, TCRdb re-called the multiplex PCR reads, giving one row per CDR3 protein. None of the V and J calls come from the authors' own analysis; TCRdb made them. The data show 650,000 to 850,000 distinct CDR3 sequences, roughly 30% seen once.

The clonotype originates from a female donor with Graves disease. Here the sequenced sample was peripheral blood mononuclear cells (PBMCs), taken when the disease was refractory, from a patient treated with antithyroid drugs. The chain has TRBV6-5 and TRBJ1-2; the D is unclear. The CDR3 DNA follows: TGTGCCAGCAGTTCCCCCGGAACCCGGCGCTATGGCTACACCTTC. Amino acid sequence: CASSSPGTRRYGYTF.